This T cell receptor (beta chain) was sequenced during a study of cytomegalovirus exposure and HLA in healthy donors. Study observations and caveats: Cytomegalovirus-associated TCR beta chains were listed, numbering over 150.

This clone has more than one count but fewer than ten. As yet, its antigen is unknown. Assay: immunoSEQ multiplex PCR; the TCRdb copy retains only in-frame clones and omits some. The sample has around 130,000 clones; roughly 89% are singletons. The germline CDR1 and CDR2 sequences are SGHRS and YFSETQ. The CDR3 totals 13 residues. Trimming cost V 1 base and J 2 bases, with 7 bases left between them. Sample: PBMCs. The V call is TRBV5-1, the J call TRBJ2-7, with D unclear. The TCR originated in a man aged 25 to 40 in good health and CMV-seronegative. CDR3: CASSLTPTYEQYF. In nucleotides, the CDR3 is TGCGCCAGCAGCTTGACACCGACCTACGAGCAGTACTTC.